One and the same sample provided the 28 T cell receptor beta chains below, sequenced in a study of early T cells in non-severe SARS-CoV-2 infection. TCRdb reprocessed the 5' RACE reads with MiXCR, giving one entry per CDR3 protein. The profile shows some 57,000 distinct CDR3 sequences, roughly a tenth of them singletons. The sample comprised whole blood. Receptors were obtained from an adult who was a healthcare worker with PCR-confirmed SARS-CoV-2 infection or an uninfected control (not recorded which).

The V call is TRBV20-1, the J call TRBJ2-1, with 10 bases fitting TRBD2. Trimming removed 0 bases from V and 7 bases from J; junction bases left unmatched: 6. CDR3 length equals 15 residues. Looked up from germline, CDR1 is DFQATT and CDR2 is SNEGSKA (reference sequence). The CDR3 spells CSARDWASGRNEQFF. Written as DNA, the CDR3 is TGCAGTGCTAGAGATTGGGCTAGCGGGAGAAATGAGCAGTTCTTC.

This clonotype was seen repeatedly, ten times or more. This rearrangement joins TRBV5-4 to TRBJ1-1, with 7 bases aligning to TRBD1. The V and J ends lost 4 bases and 4 bases, in that order; junction bases with no gene match: 7. Germline assignment: CDR1 SGHNT and CDR2 YYREEE (reference sequence). The CDR3 covers 14 residues. CDR3 region: CASSIGGSGTEAFF. CDR3 sequence (DNA): TGTGCCAGCAGCATAGGGGGCTCGGGCACTGAAGCTTTCTTT.

The chain uses TRBV12-3 or TRBV12-4 and TRBJ2-2; D call uncertain. The CDR3 spans 11 residues. Trimming stripped 3 bases from V and 9 bases from J, with 5 bases between. The CDR3 sequence: CASSFRRELFF. The CDR3 coding sequence is TGTGCCAGCAGTTTTCGCCGGGAGCTGTTTTTT.

This clonotype was picked up many times. This rearrangement joins TRBV5-1 to TRBJ2-7; D gene unclear. The CDR3 is 11 residues long. CDR1 is SGHRS, CDR2 YFSETQ, per germline. Trimming took 0 bases from V and 9 from J, leaving 7 bases between them. The CDR3 DNA is TGCGCCAGCAGCTTGGAAGGGCCGCAGTACTTC. This codes for CASSLEGPQYF.

This clonotype was seen only a few times. V and J are TRBV4-1 and TRBJ2-1; possibly TRBD1 for D (5 bases). V was clipped by 0 bases and J by 0 bases, with 12 bases between them. The V gene's germline CDR1 is MGHRA and CDR2 YSYEKL. The CDR3 runs 17 residues. CDR3: CASSQEIGASSYNEQFF. The CDR3 region has the DNA TGCGCCAGCAGCCAAGAGATTGGGGCAAGCTCCTACAATGAGCAGTTCTTC.

This clonotype occurred a few times. V is TRBV13 and J is TRBJ2-2; 7 nucleotides align to TRBD1. The CDR3 covers 16 residues. The ends lost 2 bases at V and 0 bases at J; junction bases unmatched: 3. Germline loops: CDR1 PRHDT, CDR2 FYEKMQ (reference sequence). CDR3 nucleotides: TGTGCCAGCAGCTTAATAGGACAGGCGAACACCGGGGAGCTGTTTTTT. Its protein is CASSLIGQANTGELFF.

This clonotype was counted only a few times. The chain combines TRBV5-4 with TRBJ2-7; D is undetermined. Germline values: CDR1 SGHNT, CDR2 YYREEE (reference sequence). With 3 bases removed from V and 2 bases from J, the gap between germline ends came to 9 bases. This CDR3 is built from 13 residues. CDR3 DNA sequence: TGTGCCAGCAGCTCCACCCACACCTACGAGCAGTACTTC. It specifies CASSSTHTYEQYF.

This chain uses TRBV4-1 with TRBJ1-4; D is ambiguous. Trimming took 1 base from V and 1 from J, leaving 7 bases between them. This CDR3 has 15 residues. Germline V gene lookup returns CDR1 MGHRA and CDR2 YSYEKL. CDR3 coding DNA: TGCGCCAGCAGCCAAGTCTGGGGAACTAATGAAAAACTGTTTTTT. Protein sequence: CASSQVWGTNEKLFF.

This clonotype was observed a handful of times. The V gene is TRBV5-1, the J gene TRBJ2-5; TRBD2 matches 7 bases. The CDR3 extends over 13 amino acids. Germline loops: CDR1 SGHRS, CDR2 YFSETQ. The V segment lost 1 base and the J segment 5 bases; nucleotides outside the gene matches: 2. The CDR3 coding sequence is TGCGCCAGCAGCTTGACTAGCGAGGAGACCCAGTACTTC. Residues: CASSLTSEETQYF. Filled out from reference TRBV5-1 and TRBJ2-5, the complete variable domain reads KAGVTQTPRYLIKTRGQQVTLSCSPISGHRSVSWYQQTPGQGLQFLFEYFSETQRNKGNFPGRFSGRQFSNSRSEMNVSTLELGDSALYLCASSLTSEETQYFGPGTRLLVL.

This clonotype was seen a handful of times. The chain employs TRBV27 and TRBJ1-5; D not certain. Germline CDR1 reads MNHEY; CDR2 reads SMNVEV (reference sequence). V lost 6 bases, J lost 6 bases, and 12 bases lay in between. The length of the CDR3 is 13 residues. CDR3 region: CASRVGVGQPQHF. CDR3 in DNA: TGTGCCAGCAGGGTCGGGGTGGGTCAGCCCCAGCATTTT.

V gene TRBV7-2 combines with J gene TRBJ2-1; 13 positions match TRBD2. The germline V gene has CDR1 SGHTA and CDR2 FQGNSA. The CDR3 extends over 15 amino acids. V shed 4 bases and J 12 bases; nucleotides not matched to a gene: 9. Here the CDR3 DNA reads TGTGCCAGCAGCTGGGGACTAGCGGGACGCCCAGGGCAGTTCTTC. Its protein product is CASSWGLAGRPGQFF.

This clonotype was seen many times. The chain joins TRBV14 to TRBJ2-7; 13 bases are shared with TRBD2. The CDR3 has 15 amino acids. From germline, CDR1 is SGHDN and CDR2 FVKESK. V dropped 3 bases and J dropped 8; count of bases not matched to a gene: 7. The CDR3 reads CASSHRGLAGAQQYF. In DNA, the CDR3 is TGTGCCAGCAGCCACCGTGGACTAGCGGGAGCGCAGCAGTACTTC.

This clonotype was picked up many times. The chain has TRBV27 and TRBJ1-6; 10 positions match TRBD1. There are 15 residues in the CDR3. In germline, CDR1 is MNHEY, CDR2 SMNVEV (reference sequence). The V segment lost 5 bases and the J segment 7 bases; nucleotides outside the gene matches: 5. CDR3 residues: CASSPGTGANSPLHF. CDR3 nucleotide sequence: TGTGCCAGCAGTCCCGGGACAGGGGCGAATTCACCCCTCCACTTT.

This clonotype has just a few counts. The rearrangement links TRBV29-1 to TRBJ1-2, with D hard to call. Germline assignment: CDR1 SQVTM and CDR2 ANQGSEA. The CDR3 has 12 residues. Trimming took 2 bases from V and 5 from J, leaving 9 bases between them. In DNA form, the CDR3 reads TGCAGCGTTGAATTGGGGAGATATGGCTACACCTTC. Its protein product is CSVELGRYGYTF.

The chain carries TRBV7-2 and TRBJ1-4, with D uncertain. Trimming pared 2 bases from V and 8 bases from J, leaving 15 bases between. This CDR3 is 15 amino acids long. Germline V gene sequence: CDR1 SGHTA, CDR2 FQGNSA. DNA of the CDR3: TGTGCCAGCAGCTTAAGAGGCAGGCGTTGGGAAAAACTGTTTTTT. It translates to CASSLRGRRWEKLFF.

As concerns this clonotype: The germline gene is not matched at one end of the junction; a read error may be the cause. V and J are TRBV7-6 and TRBJ2-7, with 12 positions matching TRBD2. Germline CDR1 SGHVS, CDR2 FNYEAQ. The CDR3 is 13 amino acids. The CDR3, as DNA: TGTGCCGGCAGCTCCGGACTAGCGGGAGAGCAGTACTTC. As protein: CAGSSGLAGEQYF.

The CDR3 protein is CASSSEREGFRFF. The CDR3, as DNA: TGTGCCAGCAGCTCGGAGCGGGAGGGCTTTCGGTTCTTC. The chain employs TRBV7-2 and TRBJ2-1; 10 nucleotides align to TRBD2. The CDR3 totals 13 residues. The trim removed 4 bases at V and 15 bases at J, leaving 9 bases unmatched. Germline CDR1 reads SGHTA; CDR2 reads FQGNSA. Supplemented by reference TRBV7-2 and TRBJ2-1, the full variable domain reads GAGVSQSPSNKVTEKGKDVELRCDPISGHTALYWYRQSLGQGLEFLIYFQGNSAPDKSGLPSDRFSAERTGGSVSTLTIQRTQQEDSAVYLCASSSEREGFRFFGPGTRLTVL.

In this sample, this clonotype turned up many times. The gene calls are TRBV5-1 and TRBJ2-2; TRBD1 aligns across 7 bases. This CDR3 is built from 15 residues. The V and J ends lost 3 bases and 5 bases, in that order; junction bases with no gene match: 7. Germline V lookup: CDR1 SGHRS, CDR2 YFSETQ. The CDR3 DNA is TGCGCCAGCAGCTCCGGAAGGGGGCAGACCGGGGAGCTGTTTTTT. This gives the protein CASSSGRGQTGELFF.

At least ten counts were recorded for this clonotype. V is TRBV5-4 and J is TRBJ2-6, with a weak D call TRBD2 (5 bases). The germline V and J ends were trimmed by 0 bases and 13 bases, with 8 bases remaining between them. Germline assignment: CDR1 SGHNT and CDR2 YYREEE (reference sequence). The CDR3 spans 12 residues. The CDR3 sequence is CASSLDRGVLTF. As DNA, the CDR3 is TGTGCCAGCAGCTTGGATCGCGGGGTCCTGACTTTC. Supplemented by reference TRBV5-4 and TRBJ2-6, the full variable domain reads ETGVTQSPTHLIKTRGQQVTLRCSSQSGHNTVSWYQQALGQGPQFIFQYYREEENGRGNFPPRFSGLQFPNYSSELNVNALELDDSALYLCASSLDRGVLTFGAGSRLTVL.

V usage is TRBV4-1 and J usage is TRBJ2-1; 9 bases agree with TRBD2. J was trimmed by 5 bases and V by 3 bases; bases with no gene match: 8. The CDR3 is 16 amino acids. Looked up from germline, CDR1 is MGHRA and CDR2 is YSYEKL. The DNA of the CDR3 is TGCGCCAGCAGCCACCTTGGACTAGCGCAGAACAATGAGCAGTTCTTC. Its translation is CASSHLGLAQNNEQFF.

This clonotype was observed at least ten times. The genes are TRBV29-1 and TRBJ1-1; D is undetermined. Germline CDR1 and CDR2: SQVTM and ANQGSEA. The CDR3 covers 15 residues. Trimming took off 1 base at V and 3 bases at J, with 15 bases between the two ends. Here the CDR3 DNA reads TGCAGCGTTGAAGTCGCCCGGACGTGGGACACTGAAGCTTTCTTT. Protein: CSVEVARTWDTEAFF.

This clonotype was seen at least ten times. This chain links TRBV4-1 with TRBJ2-3; D not certain. Germline V gene lookup returns CDR1 MGHRA and CDR2 YSYEKL. The CDR3 length is 15 residues. V lost 2 bases to trimming and J lost 0 bases, with 9 bases between them. In DNA form, the CDR3 reads TGCGCCAGCAGCCAATCACTAACTAGCACAGATACGCAGTATTTT. Residues: CASSQSLTSTDTQYF.

This clonotype has a handful of counts. The chain recombines TRBV20-1 with TRBJ1-1; D is unresolved. The CDR3 is made up of 14 amino acids. Trimming took off 0 bases at V and 4 bases at J, with 12 bases between the two ends. Germline V gene lookup returns CDR1 DFQATT and CDR2 SNEGSKA (reference sequence). CDR3 region: CSARDQRGLTEAFF. CDR3 DNA: TGCAGTGCTAGAGATCAACGCGGGCTCACTGAAGCTTTCTTT.

The chain carries TRBV19 and TRBJ1-2; no definite D call. CDR1 and CDR2 from the germline V gene are LNHDA and SQIVND (reference sequence). Between the trimmed V and J ends, which lost 5 bases and 6 bases, there was a span of 10 bases. The CDR3 sequence is 12 residues long. CDR3 DNA: TGTGCCAGTAGTGCCGGTTCACATGGCTACACCTTC. This encodes CASSAGSHGYTF.

In its sample, this clonotype was seen many times. V gene TRBV5-1 combines with J gene TRBJ2-7, with TRBD1 matching over 7 bases. The V and J ends lost 5 bases and 4 bases, in that order; junction bases with no gene match: 6. Per the germline V gene, CDR1 is SGHRS and CDR2 is YFSETQ. The CDR3 spans 13 residues. Written as DNA, the CDR3 is TGCGCCAGCAGAGGGACAGATAATTACGAGCAGTACTTC. This encodes CASRGTDNYEQYF.

This clonotype has a count of ten or more. This chain links TRBV20-1 with TRBJ2-3; D may be TRBD2 (6 bases). This CDR3 is 15 amino acids long. V dropped 5 bases and J dropped 4 bases, with 19 bases sitting between them. In germline, CDR1 is DFQATT, CDR2 SNEGSKA (reference sequence). CDR3 loop: CSAAVGGPIADTQYF. For the CDR3, the DNA is TGCAGTGCTGCTGTGGGAGGCCCTATTGCAGATACGCAGTATTTT.

This clonotype was counted many times. The CDR3 nucleotides are TGTGCCAGCAGACTGACAGGGCGCAGCACTGAAGCTTTCTTT. Amino acids: CASRLTGRSTEAFF. V is TRBV3-1 and J is TRBJ1-1; 7 positions agree with TRBD1. The CDR3 loop spans 14 amino acids. Per the germline V gene, CDR1 is LGHDT and CDR2 is YNNKEL (reference sequence). V was clipped by 6 bases and J by 4 bases; unmatched bases: 8.

V usage is TRBV29-1 and J usage is TRBJ1-1; D may be TRBD1 (5 bases). This CDR3 has 11 residues. V lost 6 bases to trimming and J lost 8 bases, with 13 bases between them. The V gene's germline CDR1 is SQVTM and CDR2 ANQGSEA. The CDR3 sequence is CSVDTGTEAFF. The CDR3 coding sequence is TGCAGCGTCGATACGGGGACGGAAGCTTTCTTT.